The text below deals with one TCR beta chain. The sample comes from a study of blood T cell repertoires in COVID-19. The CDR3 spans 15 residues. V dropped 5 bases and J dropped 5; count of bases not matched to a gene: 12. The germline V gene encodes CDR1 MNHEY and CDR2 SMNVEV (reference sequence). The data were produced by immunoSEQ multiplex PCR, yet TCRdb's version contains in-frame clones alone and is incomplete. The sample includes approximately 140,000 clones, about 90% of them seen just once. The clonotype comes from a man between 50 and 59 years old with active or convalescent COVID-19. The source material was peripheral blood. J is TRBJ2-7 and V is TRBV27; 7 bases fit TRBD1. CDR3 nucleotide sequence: TGTGCCAGCAGTATCTCAAGGGGGCCGGGTGACGAGCAGTACTTC. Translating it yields CASSISRGPGDEQYF.